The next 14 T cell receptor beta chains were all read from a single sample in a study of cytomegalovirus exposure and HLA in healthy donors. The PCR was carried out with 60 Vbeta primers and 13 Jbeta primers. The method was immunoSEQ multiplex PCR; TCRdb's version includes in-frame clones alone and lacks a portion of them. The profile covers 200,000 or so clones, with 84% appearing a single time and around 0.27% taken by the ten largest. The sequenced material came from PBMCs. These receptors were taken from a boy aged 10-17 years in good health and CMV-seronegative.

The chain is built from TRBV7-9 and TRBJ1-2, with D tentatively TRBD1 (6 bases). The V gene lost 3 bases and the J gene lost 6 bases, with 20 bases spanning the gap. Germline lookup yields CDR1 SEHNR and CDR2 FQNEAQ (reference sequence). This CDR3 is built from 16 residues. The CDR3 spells CASSFPTEIKGDGYTF. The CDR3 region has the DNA TGTGCCAGCAGCTTTCCGACAGAGATAAAGGGGGATGGCTACACCTTC.

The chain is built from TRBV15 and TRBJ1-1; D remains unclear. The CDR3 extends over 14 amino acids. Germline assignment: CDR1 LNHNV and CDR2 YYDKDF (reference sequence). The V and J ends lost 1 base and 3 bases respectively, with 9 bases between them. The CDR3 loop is CATSRGTAHTEAFF. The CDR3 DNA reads TGTGCCACCAGCAGAGGTACAGCACACACTGAAGCTTTCTTT. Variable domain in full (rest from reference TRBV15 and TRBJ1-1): DAMVIQNPRYQVTQFGKPVTLSCSQTLNHNVMYWYQQKSSQAPKLLFHYYDKDFNNEADTPDNFQSRRPNTSFCFLDIRSPGLGDTAMYLCATSRGTAHTEAFFGQGTRLTVV.

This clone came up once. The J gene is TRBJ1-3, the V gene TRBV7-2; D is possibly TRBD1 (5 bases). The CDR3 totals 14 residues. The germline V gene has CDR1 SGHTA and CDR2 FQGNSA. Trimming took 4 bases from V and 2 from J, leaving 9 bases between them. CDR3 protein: CASSYRQTGNTIYF. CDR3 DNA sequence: TGTGCCAGCAGCTATCGACAGACTGGAAACACCATATATTTT.

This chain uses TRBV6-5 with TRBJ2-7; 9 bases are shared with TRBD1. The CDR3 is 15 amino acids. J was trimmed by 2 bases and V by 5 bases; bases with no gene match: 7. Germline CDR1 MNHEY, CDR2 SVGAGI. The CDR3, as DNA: TGTGCCAGCAGTCCCCGGACAGGGGCCACCTACGAGCAGTACTTC. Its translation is CASSPRTGATYEQYF.

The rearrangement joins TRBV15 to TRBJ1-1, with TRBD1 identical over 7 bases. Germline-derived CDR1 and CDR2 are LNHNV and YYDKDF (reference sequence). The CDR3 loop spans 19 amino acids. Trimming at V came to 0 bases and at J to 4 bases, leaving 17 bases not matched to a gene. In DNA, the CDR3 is TGTGCCACCAGCAGAGATCTACCCCCGATATCAGGGGGTAGCACTGAAGCTTTCTTT. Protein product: CATSRDLPPISGGSTEAFF. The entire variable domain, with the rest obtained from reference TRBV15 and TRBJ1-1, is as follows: DAMVIQNPRYQVTQFGKPVTLSCSQTLNHNVMYWYQQKSSQAPKLLFHYYDKDFNNEADTPDNFQSRRPNTSFCFLDIRSPGLGDTAMYLCATSRDLPPISGGSTEAFFGQGTRLTVV.

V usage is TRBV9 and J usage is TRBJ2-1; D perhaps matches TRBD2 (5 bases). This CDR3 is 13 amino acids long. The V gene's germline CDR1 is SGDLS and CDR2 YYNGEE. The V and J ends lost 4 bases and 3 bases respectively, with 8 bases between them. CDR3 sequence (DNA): TGTGCCAGCAGCCCCCGGGACTACAATGAGCAGTTCTTC. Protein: CASSPRDYNEQFF.

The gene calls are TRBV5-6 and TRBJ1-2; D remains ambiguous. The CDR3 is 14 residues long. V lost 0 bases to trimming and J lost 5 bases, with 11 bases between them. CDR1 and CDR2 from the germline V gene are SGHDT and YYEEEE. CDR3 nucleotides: TGTGCCAGCAGCTTGGATGGGCGAGTTTATGGCTACACCTTC. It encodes CASSLDGRVYGYTF. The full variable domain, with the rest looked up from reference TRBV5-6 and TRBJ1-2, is DAGVTQSPTHLIKTRGQQVTLRCSPKSGHDTVSWYQQALGQGPQFIFQYYEEEERQRGNFPDRFSGHQFPNYSSELNVNALLLGDSALYLCASSLDGRVYGYTFGSGTRLTVV.

The CDR3 here is CASSAPGQRSYNEQFF. As DNA, the CDR3 is TGTGCCAGCAGCGCGCCGGGACAGCGCTCCTACAATGAGCAGTTCTTC. The chain uses TRBV5-6 and TRBJ2-1, with 7 nucleotides matching TRBD1. The V gene end was trimmed by 4 bases and the J gene end by 0 bases; junction bases not matched to a gene: 7. CDR1 SGHDT and CDR2 YYEEEE come from the germline V gene. This CDR3 has 16 amino acids.

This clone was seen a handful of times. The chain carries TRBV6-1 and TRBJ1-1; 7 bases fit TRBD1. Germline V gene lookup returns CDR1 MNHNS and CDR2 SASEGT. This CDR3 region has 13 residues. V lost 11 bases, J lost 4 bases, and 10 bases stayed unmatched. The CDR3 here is CAGKGAGVTEAFF. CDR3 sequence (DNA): TGTGCCGGTAAGGGGGCCGGGGTCACTGAAGCTTTCTTT.

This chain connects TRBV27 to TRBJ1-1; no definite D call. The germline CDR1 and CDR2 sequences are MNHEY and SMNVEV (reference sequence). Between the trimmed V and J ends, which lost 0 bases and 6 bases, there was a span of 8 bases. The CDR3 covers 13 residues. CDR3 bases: TGTGCCAGCAGTTTATCTATAATCGCTGAAGCTTTCTTT. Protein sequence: CASSLSIIAEAFF.

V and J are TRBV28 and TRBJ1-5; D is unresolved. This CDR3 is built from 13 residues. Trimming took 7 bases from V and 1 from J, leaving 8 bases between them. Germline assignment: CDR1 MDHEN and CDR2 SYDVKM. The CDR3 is CASNSGSNQPQHF. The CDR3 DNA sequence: TGTGCCAGCAATTCGGGGAGCAATCAGCCCCAGCATTTT.

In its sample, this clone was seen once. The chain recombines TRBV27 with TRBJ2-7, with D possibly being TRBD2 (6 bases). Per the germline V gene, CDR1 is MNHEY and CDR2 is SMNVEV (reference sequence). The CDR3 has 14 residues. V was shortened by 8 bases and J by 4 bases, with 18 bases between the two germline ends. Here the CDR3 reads CASGTGTGPYEQYF. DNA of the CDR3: TGTGCCAGCGGCACCGGGACTGGGCCTTACGAGCAGTACTTC.

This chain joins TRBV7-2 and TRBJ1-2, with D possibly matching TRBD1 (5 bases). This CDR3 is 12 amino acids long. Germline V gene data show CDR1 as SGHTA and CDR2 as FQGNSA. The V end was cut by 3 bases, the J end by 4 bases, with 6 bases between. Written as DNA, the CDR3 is TGTGCCAGCAGCTTCCAGGGCTATGGCTACACCTTC. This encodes CASSFQGYGYTF.

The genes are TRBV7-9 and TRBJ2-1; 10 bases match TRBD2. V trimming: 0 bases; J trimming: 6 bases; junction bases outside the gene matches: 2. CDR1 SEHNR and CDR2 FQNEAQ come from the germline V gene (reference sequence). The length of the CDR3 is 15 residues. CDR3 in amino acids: CASSLARTSGNEQFF. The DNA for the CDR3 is TGTGCCAGCAGCTTAGCCAGGACTAGCGGCAATGAGCAGTTCTTC.